The clone carrying this T cell receptor (beta chain) occurred a few times. What it recognizes is unknown. The sample belongs to a study of shared clonotypes between healthy human individuals. Produced via immunoSEQ multiplex PCR; TCRdb's table is partial and in-frame only. The sample includes more than 850,000 clones, 70% to 80% of them seen just once. Study-wide points: Larger estimated richness was generally seen in naive subsets than in memory subsets.

The CDR3 runs 14 residues. Per germline, CDR1 ENHRY and CDR2 SYGVKD. V was cut by 9 bases and J by 5 bases, with 17 bases left in between. Every donor was a Caucasian adult from Nashville, Tennessee. J is TRBJ1-5 and V is TRBV10-3; a possible D gene is TRBD1 (6 bases). The sample was memory CD4+ T cells from PBMCs. The subset denotes: CD45RA-negative fraction. The TCR was taken from a man younger than 30 in good health. Some clones in this sample may be carry-over from other donors' samples. CDR3 nucleotides: TGTGCCATAGGGCCCGGGGGGCGCGATCAGCCCCAGCATTTT. Its protein product is CAIGPGGRDQPQHF.